This TCR beta chain was found in a study of neoadjuvant anti-PD-1 for oral cavity cancer. Overall study context: Before surgery, most patients got three to four biweekly 3 mg/kg nivolumab doses.

This clone was seen a few times. As yet, its antigen is unknown. Study-level findings and limits: After neoadjuvant nivolumab, PBMC T cell clonality was significantly higher in non-responders than responders.

These newly diagnosed stage II-IVA oral cavity squamous cell carcinoma patients had no prior systemic or radiation treatment. Most PBMC samples had approximately 470 ng input DNA in six replicates. Profiled with immunoSEQ multiplex PCR; TCRdb holds only in-frame clones, not every one. In the table there are about 14,000 clones, around three fifths of which are singletons. The sequencing here drew on PBMCs, taken before nivolumab (anti-PD-1) treatment. The sequence was obtained from a person aged 40 to 85 with oral cavity squamous cell carcinoma.

The CDR3 spells CASSANGGEDTQYF. CDR3 sequence (DNA): TGTGCCAGCAGTGCGAACGGGGGGGAGGATACGCAGTATTTT. The rearrangement links TRBV2 to TRBJ2-3; 8 bases map to TRBD2. The V gene end was trimmed by 4 bases and the J gene end by 6 bases; junction bases not matched to a gene: 6. CDR1 is SNHLY and CDR2 is FYNNEI in the germline V gene. The length of the CDR3 is 14 residues.